The TCR beta chain under discussion was sequenced for a study of neurological immune-mediated disorders. Findings of the study overall: Whereas HTLV-1-associated myelopathy showed the most TCR clonal expansion, multiple sclerosis showed the least, with levels below those of healthy controls. The repertoires of 18 of 34 multiple sclerosis patients were placed by phylogenetic grouping in a single related-CDR3 cluster, which may be a signature.

Template-switch 5'RACE cDNA synthesis added a 10-nucleotide unique molecular identifier. From 15-18 subjects, each sequencing run yielded over 180 million TCR-beta sequences. TCRdb processed the 5' RACE reads anew with MiXCR; each CDR3 protein has one entry. Here the sample spans 90,000 to 100,000 distinct CDR3 sequences, roughly 3.5% being singletons. The CDR3 has 16 amino acids. V was clipped by 0 bases and J by 4 bases; unmatched bases: 5. CDR1 is LGHNA and CDR2 is YNFKEQ in the germline V gene. At least ten counts were recorded for this clonotype. No antigen is known for it. The sequenced material came from PBMCs. The origin of this receptor is a woman aged 18-29 years with multiple sclerosis. The rearrangement uses TRBV4-2 and TRBJ2-1; 8 nucleotides agree with TRBD2. The DNA for the CDR3 is TGTGCCAGCAGCCAAGATCGCGGGAGGACATACAATGAGCAGTTCTTC. Translating it yields CASSQDRGRTYNEQFF.